A selection of T cell receptor beta chains follows, all from one sample in a study of regulatory T cells in long-lasting Graves disease. MiXCR, run by TCRdb on the multiplex PCR reads, gives a single entry per CDR3 protein. This table holds over 650,000 distinct CDR3 sequences, roughly 30% found once. Sequencing was performed on peripheral blood mononuclear cells (PBMCs), taken when the disease was refractory, from a patient treated with antithyroid drugs. The receptor set was obtained from a female donor with Graves disease. Each CDR3 is given with its conserved first and last residue. A D gene is named only where the DNA matches it firmly. Size values are once, few and many counts, or a class for expanded clones, and some rows have none.

>NA|TRBV7-9|NA|TRBJ1-4
CASSLIERQDNGNEKLFF
TGTGCCAGCAGCTTAATCGAGAGGCAGGACAACGGTAATGAAAAACTGTTTTTT
>NA|TRBV24-1|NA|TRBJ1-5
CATSDFGAGNSNQPQHF
TGTGCCACCAGTGATTTTGGGGCAGGAAATAGCAATCAGCCCCAGCATTTT
>NA|TRBV3-1|NA|TRBJ1-2
CASSQEVPRGYTF
TGTGCCAGCAGCCAAGAGGTCCCTAGGGGCTACACCTTC
>NA|TRBV20-1|TRBD2|TRBJ2-5
CSARGLAGYDQETQYF
TGCAGTGCTAGAGGCCTAGCGGGATACGACCAAGAGACCCAGTACTTC
>NA|TRBV5-6|NA|TRBJ1-5
CASSLGQRLEPQHF
TGTGCCAGCAGCTTGGGACAGCGCCTCGAGCCCCAGCATTTT
>few|TRBV27|NA|TRBJ2-5
CASSLNPLRPGGETQYF
TGTGCCAGCAGTCTTAACCCCCTGAGACCAGGGGGGGAGACCCAGTACTTC
>few|TRBV30|TRBD1|TRBJ1-1
CAWSRQGNSEAFF
TGTGCCTGGAGCAGACAGGGAAACTCTGAAGCTTTCTTT
>NA|TRBV30|NA|TRBJ1-4
CAWSRRINEKLFF
TGTGCCTGGAGTAGGAGGATTAATGAAAAACTGTTTTTT
>NA|TRBV6-1|NA|TRBJ1-2
CASSVERNYGYTF
TGTGCCAGCAGTGTGGAACGGAACTATGGCTACACCTTC
>NA|TRBV19|NA|TRBJ1-1
CASSILGGNTEAFF
TGTGCCAGTAGTATCCTGGGCGGTAACACTGAAGCTTTCTTT
>NA|TRBV7-9|TRBD1|TRBJ1-6
CASSANTGGNSPLHF
TGTGCCAGCAGCGCAAATACAGGGGGAAATTCACCCCTCCACTTT
>NA|TRBV18|NA|TRBJ2-5
CASSSPSRAGETQYF
TGTGCCAGCTCATCACCCTCCCGGGCGGGGGAGACCCAGTACTTC
>NA|TRBV7-9|TRBD1|TRBJ2-3
CASSLTGTVTDTQYF
TGTGCCAGCAGCTTAACCGGGACAGTCACAGATACGCAGTATTTT
>NA|TRBV2|NA|TRBJ2-2
CASSVVVTGELFF
TGTGCCAGCAGTGTCGTAGTTACCGGGGAGCTGTTTTTT